A selection of T cell receptor beta chains follows, all from one sample in a study of cytomegalovirus exposure and HLA in healthy donors. Data came from immunoSEQ multiplex PCR; TCRdb stores just in-frame clones and leaves some out. The sample includes under 200,000 clones, roughly 80% seen only once; the top ten take around 1.7%. Sequencing was performed on PBMCs. All receptors come from a woman aged 18-30 years in good health and CMV-seronegative. CDR3s include the opening cysteine and the closing phenylalanine or tryptophan. Each record gives: V gene, D gene, clone size, J gene, CDR3 DNA, CDR3 protein. The D gene is left open where the match is weak. Size is omitted from some rows. Given values are once, few, many or a class for expanded clones.

TRBV19	.	.	TRBJ1-1	TGTGCCAGTAGTATACTACAGGGGAACACTGAAGCTTTCTTT	CASSILQGNTEAFF
TRBV29-1	TRBD2	.	TRBJ2-7	TGCAGCGGCCTTAGCGGGGCTAACTACGAGCAGTACTTC	CSGLSGANYEQYF
TRBV27	.	.	TRBJ2-2	TGTGCCAGCAGTTATGCTAGTGCGGGGGAGCTGTTTTTT	CASSYASAGELFF
TRBV18	.	.	TRBJ2-3	TGTGCCAGCTCACCGTTGACAGCTCTCACAGATACGCAGTATTTT	CASSPLTALTDTQYF
TRBV4-2	.	.	TRBJ1-3	TGTGCCAGCAGCCAAGATTGGACAGAGCGAAGCTCTGGAAACACCATATATTTT	CASSQDWTERSSGNTIYF
TRBV4-3	.	.	TRBJ1-5	TGCGCCAGCAGCCAAGACTGGGCAGGGCGTCAGCCCCAGCATTTT	CASSQDWAGRQPQHF
TRBV7-2	.	.	TRBJ2-7	TGTGCCAGCAGCTCAGAGGGACATTCCTACGAGCAGTACTTC	CASSSEGHSYEQYF
TRBV14	TRBD2	.	TRBJ2-3	TGTGCCAGCAGGACTAGCGGAGGTACAGATACGCAGTATTTT	CASRTSGGTDTQYF
TRBV28	.	.	TRBJ2-3	TGTGCCAGCAGTTTGGGGAGTCCACACCCCCTCTCGCAGTATTTT	CASSLGSPHPLSQYF
TRBV10-1	TRBD2	.	TRBJ2-1	TGCGCCAGCAGCGCGGGGACTAGCGGATACAATGAGCAGTTCTTC	CASSAGTSGYNEQFF
TRBV6-5	.	.	TRBJ1-1	TGTGCCAGCAGTTACCACAAGGGGGTGGGCACTGAAGCTTTCTTT	CASSYHKGVGTEAFF
TRBV9	TRBD1	.	TRBJ1-4	TGTGCCAGCAGCACTGGGGACAGGGGGCTAAGTAATGAAAAACTGTTTTTT	CASSTGDRGLSNEKLFF
TRBV30	.	once	TRBJ2-1	TGTGCCTGGAGTGGGAGGGGGCTAAGCTCCTACAATGAGCAGTTCTTC	CAWSGRGLSSYNEQFF
TRBV27	.	.	TRBJ1-3	TGTGCCAGCAGTTTTCCTCGAGGGCCTGGAAACACCATATATTTT	CASSFPRGPGNTIYF
TRBV11-2	TRBD2	.	TRBJ2-1	TGTGCCAGCAGCTTAACTAGCGGGAGGGCCTTGTATGAGCAGTTCTTC	CASSLTSGRALYEQFF
TRBV7-9	.	.	TRBJ1-1	TGTGCCAGCATGCACCGGGAAAACACTGAAGCTTTCTTT	CASMHRENTEAFF
TRBV9	TRBD1	.	TRBJ2-6	TGTGCCAGCAGCCTCCGGACAGGACGCACCTCTGGGGCCAACGTCCTGACTTTC	CASSLRTGRTSGANVLTF
TRBV7-9	.	.	TRBJ1-5	TGTGCCAGCAGCTTAGGGGCAGTTAATCAGCCCCAGCATTTT	CASSLGAVNQPQHF
TRBV7-2	.	.	TRBJ2-2	TGTGCCAGCAGCTTCAACAGGGTAACCGGGGAGCTGTTTTTT	CASSFNRVTGELFF
TRBV7-8	.	once	TRBJ1-6	TGTGCCAGCAGCTTAGGAGGGGGTTCACCCCTCCACTTT	CASSLGGGSPLHF
TRBV10-3	TRBD2	once	TRBJ2-1	TGTGCCATCAGTGAGCCTAGCGGTTCCTACAATGAGCAGTTCTTC	CAISEPSGSYNEQFF
TRBV19	TRBD1	.	TRBJ2-5	TGTGCCAGTAGTATGAGGGGGCTCCTGGAGACCCAGTACTTC	CASSMRGLLETQYF
TRBV28	.	.	TRBJ1-1	TGTGCCAGCAGTTCCGTCCGTCGGGGAAGGTACACTGAAGCTTTCTTT	CASSSVRRGRYTEAFF
TRBV11-3	.	.	TRBJ2-5	TGTGCCAGCAGCTCCACGTGGTCGAGAGCAAAAGAGACCCAGTACTTC	CASSSTWSRAKETQYF
TRBV11-2	.	.	TRBJ2-7	TGTGCCAGCAGCTCGATGACGGGGAGCTCCTACGAGCAGTACTTC	CASSSMTGSSYEQYF
TRBV29-1	TRBD1	few	TRBJ1-6	TGCAGCGCCCGGACAGGGGTTAATTCACCCCTCCACTTT	CSARTGVNSPLHF
TRBV5-1	TRBD2	.	TRBJ2-5	TGCGCCAGCAAAGCGACGAGCGGGAGTGGAGAGACCCAGTACTTC	CASKATSGSGETQYF
TRBV5-1	TRBD2	.	TRBJ2-3	TGCGCCAGTGGGATAGCGGGAGGAATGACAGATACGCAGTATTTT	CASGIAGGMTDTQYF
TRBV11-3	.	.	TRBJ2-3	TGTGCCAGCAGCTTTAGCGGTGGCACAGATACGCAGTATTTT	CASSFSGGTDTQYF
TRBV29-1	.	.	TRBJ2-7	TGCAGCGTTGTAGGAGGGGAGCCTTGGTCGACCTACGAGCAGTACTTC	CSVVGGEPWSTYEQYF
TRBV14	.	.	TRBJ2-7	TGTGCCAGCAGCCAAGCAGGAGGGTACTACGAGCAGTACTTC	CASSQAGGYYEQYF
TRBV30	TRBD2	once	TRBJ2-2	TGTGCCTGGAGTGTTCCCCCCAGCGGGAGCTGGACCGGGGAGCTGTTTTTT	CAWSVPPSGSWTGELFF
TRBV6-5	.	.	TRBJ2-3	TGTGCCAGCAGTCACGGGGGAGCAGATACGCAGTATTTT	CASSHGGADTQYF
TRBV7-2	.	.	TRBJ2-3	TGTGCCAGCAGCTCATTCACAGATACGCAGTATTTT	CASSSFTDTQYF
TRBV2	.	.	TRBJ2-2	TGTGCCAGCAGTGAAGCACCACTTCTCGCCGGGGAGCTGTTTTTT	CASSEAPLLAGELFF
TRBV27	.	.	TRBJ2-3	TGTGCCAGCAGCAGCCGGGATCCCGGGGCAGATACGCAGTATTTT	CASSSRDPGADTQYF
TRBV7-2	.	.	TRBJ2-1	TGTGCCAGCGATTCAGGGCTAGTCAATGAGCAGTTCTTC	CASDSGLVNEQFF
TRBV12-2	.	.	TRBJ2-7	TGTGCAAGTCGCTTTGTTGTGAGGGACAGGTCCGTTTCGGCCTCCTACGAGCAGTACTTC	CASRFVVRDRSVSASYEQYF
TRBV5-5	TRBD1	.	TRBJ1-4	TGTGCCAGCAGCTCAACGCACCGACAGGGTTCCTTTGCAACTAATGAAAAACTGTTTTTT	CASSSTHRQGSFATNEKLFF
TRBV10-2	TRBD1	.	TRBJ1-5	TGCGCCAGCAGGGGGACAGGAGTGAATCAGCCCCAGCATTTT	CASRGTGVNQPQHF
TRBV4-1	TRBD2	.	TRBJ2-1	TGCGCCAGCAGCCAAGTTAATTTGGGACTAGCGGGAGCACGTGAGCAGTTCTTC	CASSQVNLGLAGAREQFF
TRBV28	.	once	TRBJ2-7	TGTGCCAGCAGCTCTGCGTCCGAGCAGTACTTC	CASSSASEQYF
TRBV28	.	.	TRBJ1-3	TGTGCCAGCAGGCCCGCCCAGGGGAGTCGCTCTGGAAACACCATATATTTT	CASRPAQGSRSGNTIYF
TRBV6-5	TRBD1	once	TRBJ1-2	TGTGCCAGCAGTAGTACAGGGGTGGAAGGCTACACCTTC	CASSSTGVEGYTF
TRBV5-4	.	few	TRBJ2-1	TGTGCCAGCAGCTTGGGAGGCGGGACCTACAATGAGCAGTTCTTC	CASSLGGGTYNEQFF